The 25 T cell receptor beta chains presented below share a single source sample, sequenced in a study of blood T cells in healthy people across ages. Combining a sample-barcoded 5' primer with a J-beta primer mix, a second PCR ran for about 7 to 11 cycles. Each CDR3 protein gets one entry after TCRdb re-called the 5' RACE reads with MiXCR. This table holds about 680,000 distinct CDR3 sequences, around 48% found once. The source material was blood. These receptors were collected from an older woman in good health.

Remarks on this clonotype: An end of the junction differs from the germline gene, which may be a read error. The chain is built from TRBV6-2 or TRBV6-3 and TRBJ2-1; possible D gene TRBD1, 5 bases. This CDR3 spans 16 amino acids. Per the germline V gene, CDR1 is MNHEY and CDR2 is SVGEGT. The CDR3 DNA follows: TGTGCCTGCAGTTACTGGGGCCCAAGCTCCTACAATGAGCAGTTCTTC. Translated, it gives CACSYWGPSSYNEQFF.

This clonotype has more than one count but fewer than ten. The chain carries TRBV20-1 and TRBJ2-3; 10 positions agree with TRBD2. Trimming removed 1 base from V and 4 bases from J; junction bases left unmatched: 5. CDR1 DFQATT and CDR2 SNEGSKA come from the germline V gene (reference sequence). This CDR3 has 15 residues. CDR3 protein: CSARAASGSPDTQYF. CDR3 DNA: TGCAGTGCTAGAGCGGCTAGCGGGAGCCCAGATACGCAGTATTTT.

This clonotype has more than one count but fewer than ten. CDR3 amino acids: CASSFRDPFYGYTF. As DNA, the CDR3 is TGTGCCAGCAGCTTCCGGGACCCCTTCTATGGCTACACCTTC. J is TRBJ1-2 and V is TRBV7-2, with D perhaps TRBD1 (5 bases). Trimming removed 3 bases from V and 4 bases from J, with 12 bases in between. Germline V gene lookup returns CDR1 SGHTA and CDR2 FQGNSA. The CDR3 has 14 residues.

This clonotype was detected only a few times. The chain joins TRBV20-1 to TRBJ2-3; no reliable D call. From germline, CDR1 is DFQATT and CDR2 SNEGSKA (reference sequence). This CDR3 has 11 residues. Trimming shortened V by 4 bases and J by 4 bases, and 6 bases separated the two germline ends. The CDR3 here is CSATHADTQYF. The CDR3 region has the DNA TGCAGTGCTACTCACGCAGATACGCAGTATTTT.

The genes are TRBV12-3 or TRBV12-4 and TRBJ1-5; D may be TRBD1 (5 bases). This CDR3 has 14 residues. Trimming shortened V by 2 bases and J by 7 bases, and 12 bases separated the two germline ends. The CDR3: CASSLTREGQPQHF. As DNA, the CDR3 is TGTGCCAGCAGTTTAACGAGGGAGGGGCAGCCCCAGCATTTT.

This clonotype was counted a single time. The CDR3 nucleotides are TGTGCCAGCATTCCTAGCGGGGCCTCCTACGAGCAGTACTTC. Protein: CASIPSGASYEQYF. This chain links TRBV28 with TRBJ2-7; 9 bases line up with TRBD2. From germline, CDR1 is MDHEN and CDR2 SYDVKM. The length of the CDR3 is 14 residues. V was clipped by 7 bases and J by 0 bases; unmatched bases: 4. The full variable domain, completed using reference TRBV28 and TRBJ2-7, is DVKVTQSSRYLVKRTGEKVFLECVQDMDHENMFWYRQDPGLGLRLIYFSYDVKMKEKGDIPEGYSVSREKKERFSLILESASTNQTSMYLCASIPSGASYEQYFGPGTRLTVT.

This sequence joins TRBV10-3 and TRBJ2-7; D gene unclear. V lost 4 bases and J 1 base, leaving 8 bases between the germline ends. Germline V gene sequence: CDR1 ENHRY, CDR2 SYGVKD. The length of the CDR3 is 13 residues. CDR3 DNA sequence: TGTGCCATCAGTGGCGACAATTCCTACGAGCAGTACTTC. Translating it yields CAISGDNSYEQYF.

The chain employs TRBV7-8 and TRBJ2-1; 10 bases map to TRBD2. Germline CDR1 and CDR2: SGHVS and FQNEAQ. The trim removed 4 bases at V and 6 bases at J, leaving 9 bases unmatched. This CDR3 comprises 16 residues. CDR3 region: CASSSLAGGLGNEQFF. The CDR3 region has the DNA TGTGCCAGCAGCTCATTAGCGGGAGGACTTGGCAATGAGCAGTTCTTC.

The chain combines TRBV27 with TRBJ2-7; D is unclear. The V gene's germline CDR1 is MNHEY and CDR2 SMNVEV (reference sequence). The CDR3 consists of 15 residues. The V gene lost 5 bases and the J gene lost 2 bases, with 16 bases spanning the gap. The CDR3 spells CASSPKGSETYEQYF. DNA of the CDR3: TGTGCCAGCAGTCCCAAGGGCAGTGAAACCTACGAGCAGTACTTC.

This clonotype was picked up a small number of times. The gene calls are TRBV7-3 and TRBJ2-7; D may be TRBD1 or TRBD2 (6 bases each). V lost 2 bases, J lost 3 bases, and 14 bases lay in between. The CDR3 has 15 residues. The germline V gene has CDR1 SGHTA and CDR2 FQGTGA. Written as DNA, the CDR3 is TGTGCCAGCAGCTTAGCGGAAGGGGGGCTCTACGAGCAGTACTTC. Amino acid sequence: CASSLAEGGLYEQYF.

This clonotype was seen many times. The rearrangement links TRBV3-1 to TRBJ1-2, with D maybe TRBD1 (5 bases). CDR3 length: 13 residues. V was trimmed by 3 bases and J by 4 bases, leaving 9 bases between them. Germline V gene lookup returns CDR1 LGHDT and CDR2 YNNKEL (reference sequence). The CDR3 nucleotides are TGTGCCAGCAGCCAGGGGGGGAGCTATGGCTACACCTTC. Translating it yields CASSQGGSYGYTF.

The rearrangement links TRBV21-1 to TRBJ2-1; the D segment call TRBD1 is taken from the table without a DNA check. TRBV21-1 is a pseudogene. The CDR3 sequence is 18 residues long. CDR3: CASSKGVGRQGGNNEQFF. The DNA for the CDR3 is TGTGCCAGCAGCAAAGGAGTGGGGAGACAGGGTGGGAACAATGAGCAGTTCTTC.

Written as DNA, the CDR3 is TGCAGCGTTGCACCGGGGCTACCTAAAGAGACCCAGTACTTC. This translates into CSVAPGLPKETQYF. The chain employs TRBV29-1 and TRBJ2-5; possibly TRBD1 or TRBD2 for D (5 bases each). The CDR3 sequence is 14 residues long. The germline V gene encodes CDR1 SQVTM and CDR2 ANQGSEA. Trimming removed 4 bases at V and 3 bases at J, with 15 bases between.

CDR3 protein: CASSRGGGLKTQYF. CDR3 nucleotide sequence: TGTGCCAGCAGCAGAGGCGGGGGGTTGAAGACCCAGTACTTC. V and J are TRBV7-2 and TRBJ2-7, with TRBD2 matching over 8 bases. The J call may not be correct, given that the DNA end is closer to TRBJ2-5. CDR3 size: 14 residues. Germline-derived CDR1 and CDR2 are SGHTA and FQGNSA.

For the CDR3, the DNA is TGTGCCAGCAGACTACAAGGAGTGGGATCCTACGAGCAGTACTTC. It yields the protein CASRLQGVGSYEQYF. This chain connects TRBV6-2 or TRBV6-3 to TRBJ2-7; D gene unclear. The CDR3 has 15 residues. V was cut by 6 bases and J by 1 base, with 16 bases left in between. CDR1 is MNHEY and CDR2 is SVGEGT in the germline V gene.

This sequence joins TRBV20-1 and TRBJ2-1; the D is unclear. Germline V gene lookup returns CDR1 DFQATT and CDR2 SNEGSKA (reference sequence). The CDR3 is 14 amino acids. The V and J ends lost 4 bases and 0 bases respectively, with 10 bases between them. CDR3 sequence: CSAKKRSSYNEQFF. CDR3 nucleotides: TGCAGTGCTAAAAAGCGTAGCTCCTACAATGAGCAGTTCTTC.

This chain uses TRBV9 with TRBJ2-5; TRBD2 matches 10 bases. The J call may be mistaken, given a closer DNA end match to TRBJ2-7. Germline CDR1 and CDR2: SGDLS and YYNGEE. The CDR3 runs 15 residues. The CDR3 here is CASSVGVAGGREQYF. The DNA for the CDR3 is TGTGCCAGCAGCGTAGGGGTAGCGGGAGGACGCGAGCAGTACTTC.

This chain connects TRBV7-2 to TRBJ2-4; D may match TRBD1 or TRBD2 (5 bases each). The J call may be wrong; the DNA end is better matched by TRBJ2-7. Germline-derived CDR1 and CDR2 are SGHTA and FQGNSA. This CDR3 has 14 amino acids. The CDR3 sequence is CASTHGGRNYEQYF. The DNA for the CDR3 is TGTGCCAGCACCCATGGGGGACGGAACTACGAGCAGTACTTC.

This rearrangement joins TRBV27 to TRBJ2-7; TRBD1 matches 11 bases. The J segment lost 1 base and the V segment lost 7 bases, leaving 6 bases of the junction unmatched. This CDR3 has 15 amino acids. The germline gives CDR1 MNHEY, CDR2 SMNVEV (reference sequence). The CDR3 protein is CASTRTGGQSYEQYF. The CDR3 DNA reads TGTGCCAGCACTCGGACAGGGGGCCAATCCTACGAGCAGTACTTC.

V usage is TRBV10-3 and J usage is TRBJ1-6; 8 positions match TRBD1. The CDR3 totals 14 residues. V was clipped by 4 bases and J by 5 bases; unmatched bases: 1. Germline CDR1 ENHRY, CDR2 SYGVKD. The DNA for the CDR3 is TGTGCCATCAGTGGACAGGGGAATAATTCACCCCTCCACTTT. Translated, it gives CAISGQGNNSPLHF.

The rearrangement joins TRBV6-2 or TRBV6-3 to TRBJ1-1, with D perhaps TRBD1 (6 bases). Germline V lookup: CDR1 MNHEY, CDR2 SVGEGT. There are 15 residues in the CDR3. V was shortened by 5 bases and J by 8 bases, with 21 bases between the two germline ends. CDR3 nucleotide sequence: TGTGCCAGCAGTGGACTAGACAGGAAACTTGGCGAAGCTTTCTTT. Its translation: CASSGLDRKLGEAFF.

As to this clonotype: A single base separates this from a much larger clone, so it may be a read error. The chain links TRBV4-3 to TRBJ2-5, with D perhaps matching TRBD2 (6 bases). V was shortened by 1 base and J by 11 bases, with 17 bases between the two germline ends. Germline assignment: CDR1 LGHNA and CDR2 YSLEER. CDR3 length: 14 residues. The CDR3 spells CASSQVYAGNEQYF. DNA of the CDR3: TGCGCCAGCAGCCAAGTTTACGCGGGGAATGAGCAGTACTTC.

The chain recombines TRBV7-2 with TRBJ2-3; D is uncertain. V gave up 7 bases and J gave up 0 bases, with 14 bases separating them. Germline assignment: CDR1 SGHTA and CDR2 FQGNSA. This CDR3 has 15 amino acids. This CDR3 reads CASTNPAPSTDTQYF. The DNA for the CDR3 is TGTGCCAGCACCAACCCAGCGCCTAGCACAGATACGCAGTATTTT. Based on the CDR3 plus reference TRBV7-2 and TRBJ2-3, the full variable domain is GAGVSQSPSNKVTEKGKDVELRCDPISGHTALYWYRQSLGQGLEFLIYFQGNSAPDKSGLPSDRFSAERTGGSVSTLTIQRTQQEDSAVYLCASTNPAPSTDTQYFGPGTRLTVL.

In this sample, this clonotype turned up a few times. The gene calls are TRBV7-2 and TRBJ2-7; D is uncertain. The length of the CDR3 is 15 residues. The germline V gene has CDR1 SGHTA and CDR2 FQGNSA. V was cut by 2 bases and J by 6 bases, with 17 bases left in between. CDR3 protein: CASSLWRRLEGEQYF. The CDR3 region has the DNA TGTGCCAGCAGCTTATGGCGAAGGTTGGAAGGCGAGCAGTACTTC.

The chain uses TRBV4-2 and TRBJ2-2; TRBD2 might be the D (6 bases). V was cut by 0 bases and J by 5 bases, with 10 bases left in between. The germline V gene encodes CDR1 LGHNA and CDR2 YNFKEQ. This CDR3 is 15 amino acids long. CDR3 sequence: CASSQDERGTGELFF. CDR3 sequence (DNA): TGTGCCAGCAGCCAAGATGAACGGGGGACCGGGGAGCTGTTTTTT.